The clone carrying this TCR beta chain was picked up one time. The target antigen is unknown. These data originate in a study of shared clonotypes between healthy human individuals. Study context: Per donor, three plates held CD4 naive cells, three held CD4 memory, two held CD8 naive and one held CD8 memory.

Whole-study findings and limits: Memory subsets generally showed lower estimated richness than naive subsets.

In replicate PCRs of sorted subsets, 150 to 200 ng DNA, approximately 28,000 T cell genomes, was used. As processed by the authors: From ImmunoSEQ came sequences covering only the junction and carrying no quality scores, so filtering differed. This table comes from immunoSEQ multiplex PCR, and its TCRdb copy is limited to in-frame clones, with some not included. The V and J calls and clone size were taken over from that table, and D and trimming were inferred from the DNA. The table records about 2.4 million clones, approximately 94% of them present only once. This sequence was found in a man aged 18 to 29 in good health. Some clones in this sample may be carry-over from other donors' samples. The sample consisted of naive CD4+ T cells from PBMCs. Subset reported: CD45RA+ positively selected.

CDR3 protein: CASTDRGAYGYTF. In DNA, the CDR3 is TGTGCCAGCACCGACAGGGGGGCCTATGGCTACACCTTC. This chain connects TRBV6-1 to TRBJ1-2; 9 bases line up with TRBD1. V trimming: 7 bases; J trimming: 4 bases; junction bases outside the gene matches: 4. Per germline, CDR1 MNHNS and CDR2 SASEGT. This CDR3 has 13 residues.